This T cell receptor beta chain is drawn from a study of cytomegalovirus exposure and HLA in healthy donors. Overall study context: The early release's HLA-typed donors yielded approximately 85 million unique TCRs. Findings of the study overall: As a later analysis showed, a missense DCLRE1C variant was linked to trimming of TCR beta V- and J-genes. Analyzed later, most CMV-associated TCR beta chains appeared HLA-restricted.

On this clone itself: Its antigen remains unknown.

The CDR3 length is 17 residues. Germline V gene data show CDR1 as SGHTA and CDR2 as FQGTGA. The V gene end was trimmed by 5 bases and the J gene end by 4 bases; junction bases not matched to a gene: 12. PCR employed 60 Vbeta and 13 Jbeta primers. Data came from immunoSEQ multiplex PCR; TCRdb stores just in-frame clones and leaves some out. The sample contains approximately 100,000 clones, roughly 70% of which appear only once. J is TRBJ2-1 and V is TRBV7-3; 9 bases map to TRBD2. Input material: PBMCs. This TCR was sampled from a man between 50 and 59 years old in good health and CMV-seronegative. The CDR3 sequence: CASSPWGPLAGYNEQFF. The CDR3 coding sequence is TGTGCCAGCAGCCCCTGGGGGCCCCTAGCGGGGTACAATGAGCAGTTCTTC.